This TCR beta chain was observed in a study of T-cell reconstitution after alpha-beta-depleted transplantation in children. Unique molecular identifiers featured in how the TCRbeta library was prepared. TCRdb re-called the PCR reads through MiXCR, storing one row per CDR3 protein. Here the sample spans about 590,000 distinct CDR3 sequences, roughly 13% being singletons. In germline, CDR1 is SGHRS, CDR2 YFSETQ. The V and J ends lost 3 bases and 6 bases, in that order; junction bases with no gene match: 12. This CDR3 is built from 19 residues. The TCR was taken from a male patient between 10 and 17 years old who had a stem cell transplant for acute myeloid leukemia, so the T cells may come from the graft donor. This chain links TRBV5-1 with TRBJ2-1; 16 bases are shared with TRBD2. This sample comprised PBMCs, mostly from graft donor cells, obtained 360 days after TCRalphabeta/CD19-depleted stem cell transplant. DNA for the CDR3: TGCGCCAGCAGCTCTGAGGGGACTAGCGGGAGGGCCGGTCGCAATGAGCAGTTCTTC. It codes for CASSSEGTSGRAGRNEQFF.